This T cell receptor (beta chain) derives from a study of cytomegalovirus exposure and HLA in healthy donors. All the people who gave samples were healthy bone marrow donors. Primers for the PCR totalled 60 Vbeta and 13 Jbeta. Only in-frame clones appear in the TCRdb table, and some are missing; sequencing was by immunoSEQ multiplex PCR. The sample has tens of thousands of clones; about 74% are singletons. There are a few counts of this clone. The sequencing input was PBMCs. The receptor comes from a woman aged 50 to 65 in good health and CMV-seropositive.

CDR3 DNA: TGTGCCAGCAGTACCGGGACACTAACTGAAGCTTTCTTT. Its protein is CASSTGTLTEAFF. The gene calls are TRBV6-1 and TRBJ1-1, with D perhaps TRBD1 (6 bases). V was shortened by 5 bases and J by 5 bases, with 12 bases between the two germline ends. CDR3 length: 13 residues. Germline V gene lookup returns CDR1 MNHNS and CDR2 SASEGT.